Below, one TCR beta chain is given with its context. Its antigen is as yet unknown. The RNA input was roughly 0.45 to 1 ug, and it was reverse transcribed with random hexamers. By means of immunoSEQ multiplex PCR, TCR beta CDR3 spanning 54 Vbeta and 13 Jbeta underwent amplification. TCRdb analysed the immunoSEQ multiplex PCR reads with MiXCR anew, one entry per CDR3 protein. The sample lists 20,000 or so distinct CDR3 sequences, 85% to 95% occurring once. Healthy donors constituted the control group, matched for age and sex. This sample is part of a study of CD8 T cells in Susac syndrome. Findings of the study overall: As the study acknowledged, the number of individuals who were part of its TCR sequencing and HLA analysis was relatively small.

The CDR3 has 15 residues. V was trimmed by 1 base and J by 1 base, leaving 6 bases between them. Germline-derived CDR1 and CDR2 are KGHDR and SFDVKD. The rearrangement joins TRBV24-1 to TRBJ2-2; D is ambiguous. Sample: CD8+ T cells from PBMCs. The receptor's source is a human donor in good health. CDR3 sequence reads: CATSDFSGNTGELFF. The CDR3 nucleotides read TGTGCCACCAGTGATTTTTCGGGGAACACCGGGGAGCTGTTTTTT.